The clone carrying this TCR beta chain has just one count. The CDR3 has 12 amino acids. Trimming cost V 11 bases and J 8 bases; bases outside gene matches: 6. From germline, CDR1 is LNHDA and CDR2 SQIVND (reference sequence). The data derive from a study of cytomegalovirus exposure and HLA in healthy donors. The study ran its PCR with 60 Vbeta and 13 Jbeta primers. The table came from immunoSEQ multiplex PCR; TCRdb's copy has only in-frame clones and leaves some out. The table shows around 190,000 clones, with around 81% occurring only once. Material for sequencing was PBMCs. This sequence was found in a man aged 18 to 35 in good health and CMV-seronegative. The V gene is TRBV19, the J gene TRBJ2-1; 10 nucleotides line up with TRBD2. In nucleotides, the CDR3 is TGTGCCGTTAGCGGGGGGTTTCATGAGCAGTTCTTC. Its protein is CAVSGGFHEQFF.